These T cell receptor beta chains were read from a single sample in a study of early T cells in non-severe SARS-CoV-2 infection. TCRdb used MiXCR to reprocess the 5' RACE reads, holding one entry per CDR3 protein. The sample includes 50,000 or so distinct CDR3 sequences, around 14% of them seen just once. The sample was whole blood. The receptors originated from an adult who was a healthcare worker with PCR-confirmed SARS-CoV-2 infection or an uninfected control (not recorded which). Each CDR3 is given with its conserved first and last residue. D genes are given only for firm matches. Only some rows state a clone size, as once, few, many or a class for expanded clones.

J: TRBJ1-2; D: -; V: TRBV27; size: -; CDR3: CASSGGSMLAYGYTF; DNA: TGTGCCAGCTCGGGAGGATCCATGTTAGCGTATGGCTACACCTTC
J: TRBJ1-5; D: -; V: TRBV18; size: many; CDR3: CASSPDGGWGNQPQHF; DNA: TGTGCCAGCTCACCAGATGGGGGCTGGGGCAATCAGCCCCAGCATTTT
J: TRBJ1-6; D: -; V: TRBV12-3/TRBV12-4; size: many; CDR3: CASRSLGGGRNSPLHF; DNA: TGTGCCAGCAGATCACTGGGGGGGGGCCGTAATTCACCCCTCCACTTT
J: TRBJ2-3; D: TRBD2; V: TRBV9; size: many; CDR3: CASSSGTTDTQYF; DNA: TGTGCCAGCAGTAGCGGGACTACAGATACGCAGTATTTT
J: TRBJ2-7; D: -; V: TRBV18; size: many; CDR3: CASSETYEQYF; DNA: TGTGCCAGCTCCGAAACCTACGAGCAGTACTTC
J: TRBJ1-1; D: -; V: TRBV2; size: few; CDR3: CASSEVEGSEAFF; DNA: TGTGCCAGCAGTGAAGTGGAGGGCTCGGAAGCTTTCTTT
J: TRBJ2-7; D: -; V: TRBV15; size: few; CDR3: CATSGSGQQYF; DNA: TGTGCCACCAGCGGATCCGGGCAACAGTACTTC
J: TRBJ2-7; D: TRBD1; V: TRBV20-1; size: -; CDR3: CSANRQGSEYEQYF; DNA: TGCAGTGCCAACCGACAGGGCAGTGAGTACGAGCAGTACTTC
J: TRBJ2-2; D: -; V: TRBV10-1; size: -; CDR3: CASSESRHGELFF; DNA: TGCGCCAGCAGTGAGTCTCGGCACGGGGAGCTGTTTTTT
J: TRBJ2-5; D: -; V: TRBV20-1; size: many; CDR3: CSAKARETQYF; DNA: TGCAGTGCCAAAGCCCGGGAGACCCAGTACTTC
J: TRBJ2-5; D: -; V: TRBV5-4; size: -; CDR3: CASSPGFTGQETQYF; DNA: TGTGCCAGCAGCCCTGGATTTACAGGGCAAGAGACCCAGTACTTC
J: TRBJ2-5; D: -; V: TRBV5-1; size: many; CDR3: CASSFGRTGEETQYF; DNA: TGCGCCAGCAGCTTCGGGCGAACGGGAGAAGAGACCCAGTACTTC
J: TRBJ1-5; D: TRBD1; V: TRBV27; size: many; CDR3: CASSLYRGQVQPQHF; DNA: TGTGCCAGCAGTTTATACAGGGGGCAGGTTCAGCCCCAGCATTTT
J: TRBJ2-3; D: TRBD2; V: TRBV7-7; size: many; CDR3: CASSLIAGSGDTQYF; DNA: TGTGCTAGCAGCTTAATAGCGGGAAGTGGAGATACGCAGTATTTT
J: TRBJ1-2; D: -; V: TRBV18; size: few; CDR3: CASSEGQTGLYGYTF; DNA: TGTGCCAGCTCAGAGGGGCAGACGGGCCTCTATGGCTACACCTTC
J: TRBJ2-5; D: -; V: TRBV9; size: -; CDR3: CASSGGVTQYF; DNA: TGTGCCAGCAGCGGGGGGGTGACCCAGTACTTC
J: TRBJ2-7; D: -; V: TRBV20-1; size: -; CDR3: CSARRPGEGYEQYF; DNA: TGCAGTGCTAGACGCCCAGGGGAGGGCTACGAGCAGTACTTC
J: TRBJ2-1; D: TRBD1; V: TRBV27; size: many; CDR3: CASSTPPDRYTYNEQFF; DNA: TGTGCCAGCAGTACACCCCCGGACAGGTATACCTACAATGAGCAGTTCTTC
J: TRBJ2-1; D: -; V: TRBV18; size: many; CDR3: CASSTNNEQFF; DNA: TGTGCCAGCTCAACTAACAATGAGCAGTTCTTC
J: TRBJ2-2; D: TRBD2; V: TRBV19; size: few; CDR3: CASSIQTSGGTGELFF; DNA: TGTGCCAGTAGTATCCAGACTAGCGGGGGCACCGGGGAGCTGTTTTTT
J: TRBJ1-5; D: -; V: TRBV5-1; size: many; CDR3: CASSLAGVSNQPQHF; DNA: TGCGCCAGCAGCTTGGCCGGCGTCAGCAATCAGCCCCAGCATTTT
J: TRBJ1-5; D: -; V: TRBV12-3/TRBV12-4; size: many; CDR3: CASSLVGQPQHF; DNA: TGTGCCAGCAGTTTAGTAGGTCAGCCCCAGCATTTT
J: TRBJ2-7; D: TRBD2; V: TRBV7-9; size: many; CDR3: CASSRRVAGYEQYF; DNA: TGTGCCAGCAGCCGCCGGGTAGCGGGGTACGAGCAGTACTTC
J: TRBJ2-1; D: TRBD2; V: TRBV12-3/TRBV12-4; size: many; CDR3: CASSPVLAGGLYNEQFF; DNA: TGTGCCAGCAGCCCCGTACTAGCGGGGGGGTTATACAATGAGCAGTTCTTC
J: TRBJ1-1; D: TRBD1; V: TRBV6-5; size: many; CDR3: CASSTWTGTEAFF; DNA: TGTGCCAGCAGTACGTGGACAGGGACTGAAGCTTTCTTT
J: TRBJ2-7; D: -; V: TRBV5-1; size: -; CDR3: CASSNLARRGEQYF; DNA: TGCGCCAGCAGCAACCTCGCACGGAGAGGCGAGCAGTACTTC
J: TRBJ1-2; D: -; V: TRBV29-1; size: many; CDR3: CSVEEGGYGYTF; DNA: TGCAGCGTTGAAGAAGGTGGTTATGGCTACACCTTC
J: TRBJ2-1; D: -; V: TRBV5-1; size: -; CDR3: CASSAGTQVVNEQFF; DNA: TGCGCCAGCAGCGCCGGGACACAAGTTGTGAATGAGCAGTTCTTC